These T cell receptor beta chains were read from a single sample in a study of T-cell reconstitution after alpha-beta-depleted transplantation in children. TCRdb re-derived calls from the PCR reads in MiXCR, one entry per CDR3 protein. The sample includes 200,000 to 300,000 distinct CDR3 sequences, approximately 12% of them seen just once. The sequences come from PBMCs from the stem cell graft donor, collected from the stem cell graft. The receptor source for this set is a human donor who donated a stem cell graft to a child with acute lymphoblastic leukemia. Each CDR3 is given without its conserved first and last residue.

>TRBV20-1
SAKQGINYGYT
>TRBV18
ASSLLGTDQETQY
>TRBV5-1
ASSLYGTNQPQH
>TRBV10-3
AISESSTATNEKLF
>TRBV19
ASSIQFFVNYGYT
>TRBV20-1
SARDRGGPWVTQY
>TRBV3-1
ASSQGDIQQF
>TRBV11-1
ASSSPGGSQRENNEQF
>TRBV7-6
ASSPGPGQGNEQF
>TRBV3-1
ASSQDKRGKYSNQPQH
>TRBV20-1
SARGAETQY
>TRBV28
ASFLVGSHHSGNTIY
>TRBV12-3/TRBV12-4
ASSLGQGPADYGYT
>TRBV5-1
ASGFRARPGGTQY
>TRBV2
ASSEKALYSGYT
>TRBV12-3/TRBV12-4
ASSPQGRGISTDTQY
>TRBV12-3/TRBV12-4
ASTEGIAATNEQF
>TRBV19
ASRKGLAEAF
>TRBV6-1
ASSAPRGGASLEQF